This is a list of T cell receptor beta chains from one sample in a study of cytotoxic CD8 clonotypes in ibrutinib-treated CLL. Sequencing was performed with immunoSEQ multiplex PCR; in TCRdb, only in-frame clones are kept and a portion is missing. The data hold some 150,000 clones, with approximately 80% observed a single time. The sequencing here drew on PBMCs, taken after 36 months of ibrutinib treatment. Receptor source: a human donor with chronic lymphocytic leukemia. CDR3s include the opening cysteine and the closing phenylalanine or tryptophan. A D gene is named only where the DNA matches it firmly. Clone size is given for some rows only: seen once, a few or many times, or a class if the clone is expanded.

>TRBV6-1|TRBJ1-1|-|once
CASRPSPQNTEAFF
TGTGCCAGCAGGCCCAGCCCCCAGAACACTGAAGCTTTCTTT
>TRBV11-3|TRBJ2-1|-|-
CASSPRGGGYNEQFF
TGTGCCAGCAGCCCCCGGGGAGGGGGTTACAATGAGCAGTTCTTC
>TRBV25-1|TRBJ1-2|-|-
CASSESRVSYGYTF
TGTGCCAGCAGTGAATCCCGGGTTAGCTATGGCTACACCTTC
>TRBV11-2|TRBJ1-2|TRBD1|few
CASSPGTVYGYTF
TGTGCCAGCAGCCCCGGGACAGTCTATGGCTACACCTTC
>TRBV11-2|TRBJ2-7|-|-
CASSFTYEQYF
TGTGCCAGCAGCTTTACGTACGAGCAGTACTTC
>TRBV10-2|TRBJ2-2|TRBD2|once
CASSESGGVVLFF
TGCGCCAGCAGTGAGTCGGGAGGGGTGGTGCTGTTTTTT
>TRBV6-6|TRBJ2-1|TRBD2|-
CASSRGGVAYNEQFF
TGTGCCAGCAGTCGCGGGGGGGTCGCCTACAATGAGCAGTTCTTC
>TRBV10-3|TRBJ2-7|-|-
CATRDFYEQYF
TGTGCCACGAGGGACTTTTACGAGCAGTACTTC
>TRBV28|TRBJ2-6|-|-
CASRFDRTGANVLTF
TGTGCCAGCAGATTTGACAGAACTGGGGCCAACGTCCTGACTTTC
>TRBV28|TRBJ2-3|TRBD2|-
CASSLGLAGEVDTQYF
TGTGCCAGCAGCCTGGGACTAGCGGGGGAAGTAGATACGCAGTATTTT
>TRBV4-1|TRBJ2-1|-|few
CASEDSRYNEQFF
TGCGCCAGCGAGGATTCTCGGTACAATGAGCAGTTCTTC
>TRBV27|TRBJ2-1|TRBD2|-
CASRLRGLAGAYNEQFF
TGTGCCAGCAGACTCAGGGGGCTAGCGGGGGCCTACAATGAGCAGTTCTTC
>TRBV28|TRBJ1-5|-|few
CASSLITSNQPQHF
TGTGCCAGCAGTTTAATCACTAGCAATCAGCCCCAGCATTTT
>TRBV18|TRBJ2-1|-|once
CASSPDNGEQFF
TGTGCCAGCTCACCAGATAACGGAGAGCAGTTCTTC
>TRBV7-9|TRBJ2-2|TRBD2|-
CASNVAGAAGELFF
TGTGCCAGCAACGTAGCGGGAGCGGCCGGGGAGCTGTTTTTT
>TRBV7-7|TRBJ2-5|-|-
CASSLWGLETQYF
TGTGCCAGCAGCTTGTGGGGTTTGGAGACCCAGTACTTC